This T cell receptor beta chain was observed in a study of patients and donors after allogeneic stem cell transplantation. Germline V gives CDR1 ENHRY, CDR2 SYGVKD. The CDR3 runs 14 residues. The junction had 7 bases not matched to a gene; V was cut back by 4 bases and J by 6 bases. TCRdb reprocessed the RT-PCR reads via MiXCR and lists one record per CDR3 protein. The data contain about a million distinct CDR3 sequences, about a sixth of them seen just once; the ten biggest clones take up approximately 5.9%. This chain joins TRBV10-3 and TRBJ1-1, with 8 positions matching TRBD1. Sequenced input: blood, either unsorted or a sorted T cell fraction (not recorded which). This TCR was sampled from a human donor who was either an allogeneic HSCT recipient or a stem cell or donor lymphocyte infusion donor (not recorded which). It is not recorded whose cells these are; they may come from a transplant donor. The CDR3 DNA sequence: TGTGCCATCAGTGGGGGGACAGGTAGCGCTGAAGCTTTCTTT. It is translated as CAISGGTGSAEAFF.